This TCR beta chain was sequenced for a study of cytomegalovirus exposure and HLA in healthy donors. Background on the study: In terms of ancestry, the Caucasian-associated cluster contained around 79% of the roughly 360 genotyped donors.

The PCR had 60 Vbeta and 13 Jbeta primers. Libraries were prepared by immunoSEQ multiplex PCR; TCRdb keeps only in-frame clonotypes and omits some of them. This repertoire shows 130,000 to 150,000 clones, about 70% found once; its top ten account for around 1.9%. This CDR3 comprises 17 residues. As concerns this clone: The antigen is not known.

Whole-study findings and limits: TCR association rates varied by HLA locus in a later analysis, with DRB1 highest and HLA-C lowest.

This clonotype was sampled from a woman aged 40 to 50 in good health and CMV-seronegative. The sequenced sample was PBMCs. The rearrangement links TRBV1 to TRBJ1-1. TRBV1 is a pseudogene segment. The CDR3 coding sequence is TGCACCAGCAGCCTTAGGAGAGGATTCGGTAGGAACACTGAAGCTTTCTTT. Amino acid sequence: CTSSLRRGFGRNTEAFF.